The sample holds one count of the clone carrying this T cell receptor beta chain. This sample was taken from a study of T cell changes during pregnancy in multiple sclerosis. The germline V gene encodes CDR1 MNHEY and CDR2 SMNVEV (reference sequence). The CDR3 runs 15 residues. The junction had 9 bases not matched to a gene; V was cut back by 5 bases and J by 7 bases. Repertoires were generated with immunoSEQ multiplex PCR, while TCRdb's copy carries only in-frame clones and drops some. The sample shows approximately 30,000 clones, roughly nine tenths of them seen only once. The chain has TRBV27 and TRBJ2-1; TRBD2 aligns across 9 bases. The material sequenced was CD8+ T cells from peripheral blood mononuclear cells, taken in the first trimester of pregnancy. This clonotype was obtained from a female donor with multiple sclerosis, enrolled in a pregnancy study. The CDR3 nucleotides are TGTGCCAGCAGTCCCCGGACTAGCGAGCTTAATGAGCAGTTCTTC. Its protein product is CASSPRTSELNEQFF.